These 6 T cell receptor beta chains were all obtained from the same sample, sequenced in a study of blood T cells in healthy people across ages. With a J-beta primer mix and a sample-barcoded 5' primer, a second PCR ran 7 to 11 cycles. Each CDR3 protein gets one entry after TCRdb re-called the 5' RACE reads with MiXCR. Here the sample spans some 730,000 distinct CDR3 sequences, around a fifth being singletons. Sequencing was carried out using blood. Every receptor here comes from a man aged 65 to 85 in good health.

The chain couples TRBV7-8 to TRBJ2-5; possible D gene TRBD2, 6 bases. CDR1 SGHVS and CDR2 FQNEAQ come from the germline V gene. With 1 base removed from V and 5 bases from J, the gap between germline ends came to 14 bases. CDR3 size: 15 residues. The CDR3 loop reads CASSLVTRSTETQYF. As DNA, the CDR3 is TGTGCCAGCAGCTTAGTGACTAGGAGTACCGAGACCCAGTACTTC. The full variable domain, in which reference TRBV7-8 and TRBJ2-5 provide the parts outside the CDR3, is GAGVSQSPRYKVAKRGQDVALRCDPISGHVSLFWYQQALGQGPEFLTYFQNEAQLDKSGLPSDRFFAERPEGSVSTLKIQRTQQEDSAVYLCASSLVTRSTETQYFGPGTRLLVL.

The table lists this clonotype with a few counts. The chain couples TRBV12-3 or TRBV12-4 to TRBJ2-3; 8 nucleotides agree with TRBD2. This CDR3 region has 16 residues. The V and J ends lost 5 bases and 0 bases, in that order; junction bases with no gene match: 7. CDR3 protein: CASSLGSGKSTDTQYF. CDR3 bases: TGTGCCAGCAGTCTAGGTAGCGGGAAAAGCACAGATACGCAGTATTTT.

This chain connects TRBV20-1 to TRBJ2-3, with 12 bases that match TRBD2. The CDR3 is made up of 16 amino acids. V was clipped by 2 bases and J by 2 bases; unmatched bases: 5. The germline gives CDR1 DFQATT, CDR2 SNEGSKA (reference sequence). The CDR3 DNA is TGCAGTGCTAGAATTCGACTAGCGGGAGCCACAGATACGCAGTATTTT. This sequence encodes CSARIRLAGATDTQYF.

The rearrangement uses TRBV5-1 and TRBJ2-5; D unresolved. The CDR3 runs 15 residues. Trimming left V 2 bases short and J 3 bases short, with 14 bases between. Germline V lookup: CDR1 SGHRS, CDR2 YFSETQ. The CDR3 region is CASSFSRFGEETQYF. As DNA, the CDR3 is TGCGCCAGCAGCTTCTCACGCTTCGGCGAAGAGACCCAGTACTTC.

The chain links TRBV28 to TRBJ2-7; D may correspond to TRBD1 or TRBD2 (5 bases each). CDR3 size: 13 residues. The V gene lost 6 bases and the J gene lost 5 bases, with 14 bases spanning the gap. From germline, CDR1 is MDHEN and CDR2 SYDVKM. The CDR3 loop reads CASSYSEGHEQYF. The CDR3 DNA is TGTGCCAGCAGCTACTCCGAGGGGCACGAGCAGTACTTC.

Many counts were recorded for this clonotype. The chain joins TRBV6-2 or TRBV6-3 to TRBJ2-2; D is uncertain. Germline V CDR1 and CDR2: MNHEY, SVGEGT. V was pared by 5 bases and J by 5 bases, with 9 bases between. This CDR3 contains 13 residues. CDR3 bases: TGTGCCAGCAGTGTCATGAGTACCGGGGAGCTGTTTTTT. This gives the protein CASSVMSTGELFF.